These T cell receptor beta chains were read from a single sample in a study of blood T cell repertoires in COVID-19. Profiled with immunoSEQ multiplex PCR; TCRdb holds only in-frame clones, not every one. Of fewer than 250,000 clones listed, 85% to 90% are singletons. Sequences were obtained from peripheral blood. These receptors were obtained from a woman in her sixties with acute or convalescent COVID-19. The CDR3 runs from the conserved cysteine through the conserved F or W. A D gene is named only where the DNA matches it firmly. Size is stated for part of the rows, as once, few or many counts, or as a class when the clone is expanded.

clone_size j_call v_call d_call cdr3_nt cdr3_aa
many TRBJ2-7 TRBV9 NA TGTGCCAGCAGCGCGGAGGAGGGCCCCTACGAGCAGTACTTC CASSAEEGPYEQYF
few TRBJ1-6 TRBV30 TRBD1 TGTGCCTACACCAGGGGGCAATCACCCCTCCACTTT CAYTRGQSPLHF
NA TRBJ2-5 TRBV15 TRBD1 TGTGCCACCTTGGGACAGGACCAAGAGACCCAGTACTTC CATLGQDQETQYF
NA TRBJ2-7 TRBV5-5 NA TGTGCCAGCAGGATGAATCCCCAGGGGACCTACGAGCAGTACTTC CASRMNPQGTYEQYF
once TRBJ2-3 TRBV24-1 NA TGTGCCACCAGTCAGGGTCTCCTCTACACAGATACGCAGTATTTT CATSQGLLYTDTQYF
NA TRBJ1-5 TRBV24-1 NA TGTGCCACCAGCACCAAGGGGCAGCCCCAGCATTTT CATSTKGQPQHF
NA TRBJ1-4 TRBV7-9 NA TGTGCCAGCAGCCAGATGAGGCCGCCGCCGTGGGAAAAACTGTTTTTT CASSQMRPPPWEKLFF
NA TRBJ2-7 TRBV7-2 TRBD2 TGTGCCAGCAGCTTGGGAGGACTAGGGTCGAACGAGCAGTACTTC CASSLGGLGSNEQYF
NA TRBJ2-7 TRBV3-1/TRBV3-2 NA TGTGCCAGCAGCTTTGTACAGGCGGCGTACGAGCAGTACTTC CASSFVQAAYEQYF
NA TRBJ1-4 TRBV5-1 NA TGCGCCAGCAGCTTTGGCAGGGGTACGACTAATGAAAAACTGTTTTTT CASSFGRGTTNEKLFF
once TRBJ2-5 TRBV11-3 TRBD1 TGTGCCAGCAGCTACCAGGACAGGGTAGGGGGGACCCAGTACTTC CASSYQDRVGGTQYF
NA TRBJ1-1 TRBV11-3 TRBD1 TGTGCCAGCAGCTCAAAGGGGACAGGGGTGGAAACTGAAGCTTTCTTT CASSSKGTGVETEAFF
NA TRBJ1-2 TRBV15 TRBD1 TGTGCCACCAGCAGAGATAGGACAGGGGCCTATGGCTACACCTTC CATSRDRTGAYGYTF
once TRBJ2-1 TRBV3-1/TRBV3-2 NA TGTGCCAGCAGCCAAGACCAACCCGCCGACAGCCGAACCGGGAATGAGCAGTTCTTC CASSQDQPADSRTGNEQFF
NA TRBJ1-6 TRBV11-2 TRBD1 TGTGCCAGCAGCTCCCGGACAGGGAATTCACCCCTCCACTTT CASSSRTGNSPLHF
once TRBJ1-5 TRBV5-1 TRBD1 TGCGCCAGCAGCACAGGGACAGGGGGCTTCAGCCAGCCCCAGCATTTT CASSTGTGGFSQPQHF